One and the same sample provided the 27 T cell receptor beta chains below, sequenced in a study of T-cell reconstitution after alpha-beta-depleted transplantation in children. This sample's TCRbeta library carried unique molecular identifier barcodes. TCRdb reanalysed the PCR reads using MiXCR and keeps one entry per CDR3 protein. The sample includes hundreds of thousands of distinct CDR3 sequences, 15% to 20% of them seen just once. The input for sequencing was PBMCs, mostly from graft donor cells, taken 360 days after TCRalphabeta/CD19-depleted stem cell transplant. The source is a male patient between 10 and 17 years old who had a stem cell transplant for acute lymphoblastic leukemia, so the T cells may come from the graft donor.

The chain is built from TRBV7-9 and TRBJ1-2; maybe TRBD1 (6 bases). Trimming left V 4 bases short and J 7 bases short, with 25 bases between. Germline V CDR1 and CDR2: SEHNR, FQNEAQ (reference sequence). CDR3 size: 17 residues. CDR3 sequence (DNA): TGTGCCAGCAGCTGGGGGGCGGCACTTCAAGGTGGTGGTGGCTACACCTTC. Its translation is CASSWGAALQGGGGYTF.

The V call is TRBV24-1, the J call TRBJ1-2, with D perhaps matching TRBD1 (5 bases). The germline V gene has CDR1 KGHDR and CDR2 SFDVKD. V was shortened by 3 bases and J by 7 bases, with 14 bases between the two germline ends. This CDR3 spans 14 amino acids. CDR3 protein: CATSDTGALGGYTF. CDR3 DNA sequence: TGTGCCACCAGTGATACCGGGGCCTTGGGTGGCTACACCTTC.

This clonotype was observed a handful of times. This sequence may be a read error, since a much larger clone differs from it by one base. This chain joins TRBV28 and TRBJ2-7; D unclear. V lost 4 bases, J lost 5 bases, and 3 bases lay in between. Per germline, CDR1 MDHEN and CDR2 SYDVKM. CDR3 size: 10 residues. The CDR3 nucleotides read TGTGCCAGCAGTTACCACGAGCAGTACTTC. It is translated as CASSYHEQYF.

The V call is TRBV10-3, the J call TRBJ2-5, with 8 bases fitting TRBD2. This CDR3 is built from 15 residues. CDR1 and CDR2 (germline): ENHRY, SYGVKD. V trimming: 3 bases; J trimming: 3 bases; junction bases outside the gene matches: 6. The CDR3 loop is CAISDPSSGKETQYF. CDR3 coding DNA: TGTGCCATCAGTGACCCAAGTAGCGGGAAAGAGACCCAGTACTTC.

The chain is built from TRBV2 and TRBJ1-2; D is undetermined. Germline CDR1 reads SNHLY; CDR2 reads FYNNEI. The germline V and J ends were trimmed by 5 bases and 5 bases, with 9 bases remaining between them. The CDR3 covers 12 residues. CDR3 in DNA: TGTGCCAGCAGTATGGACGGTTATGGCTACACCTTC. It yields the protein CASSMDGYGYTF.

The J gene is TRBJ2-1, the V gene TRBV24-1; D is uncertain. V was clipped by 0 bases and J by 6 bases, with 8 bases between them. The CDR3 consists of 14 residues. Germline V lookup: CDR1 KGHDR, CDR2 SFDVKD. The DNA of the CDR3 is TGTGCCACCAGTGATTTGCATTGGTCCAATGAGCAGTTCTTC. It encodes CATSDLHWSNEQFF.

This clonotype was seen a handful of times. The rearrangement uses TRBV29-1 and TRBJ2-1, with D unresolved. This CDR3 comprises 11 residues. V lost 7 bases, J lost 5 bases, and 9 bases lay in between. Per the germline V gene, CDR1 is SQVTM and CDR2 is ANQGSEA. The CDR3 DNA is TGCAGCGGTCGGCAGAACAATGAGCAGTTCTTC. It codes for CSGRQNNEQFF.

This clonotype was seen more than once but under ten times. The chain carries TRBV5-1 and TRBJ2-3, with 10 bases matching TRBD2. Germline CDR1 reads SGHRS; CDR2 reads YFSETQ. Germline trimming cut 4 bases from V and 3 bases from J; bases unmatched to any gene: 8. This CDR3 region has 16 residues. The CDR3 coding sequence is TGCGCCAGCAGCGTACTAGCGGGATCCGGGACAGATACGCAGTATTTT. Its protein is CASSVLAGSGTDTQYF.

The V call is TRBV20-1, the J call TRBJ1-5; TRBD1 might be the D (6 bases). The CDR3 totals 11 residues. CDR1 and CDR2 (germline): DFQATT, SNEGSKA (reference sequence). The V gene lost 3 bases and the J gene lost 8 bases, with 8 bases spanning the gap. DNA for the CDR3: TGCAGTGCTAGTGAGGGGGAGCCCCAGCATTTT. Translation: CSASEGEPQHF.

The sample holds a few counts of this clonotype. The J gene is TRBJ1-1, the V gene TRBV15, with 7 bases fitting TRBD1. The CDR3 spans 16 residues. The J segment lost 7 bases and the V segment lost 3 bases, leaving 14 bases of the junction unmatched. Germline values: CDR1 LNHNV, CDR2 YYDKDF (reference sequence). The CDR3 bases are TGTGCCACCAGCAGGGACTTTGGGACAGTGAGCGGTGAAGCTTTCTTT. Translated: CATSRDFGTVSGEAFF.

This clonotype has just a few counts. The V gene is TRBV5-6, the J gene TRBJ2-7; 7 bases agree with TRBD2. The junction had 9 bases not matched to a gene; V was cut back by 0 bases and J by 3 bases. The CDR3 consists of 16 residues. From germline, CDR1 is SGHDT and CDR2 YYEEEE. The CDR3 nucleotides read TGTGCCAGCAGCTTGGAAGTGTGGAGGGAGGGCTACGAGCAGTACTTC. This encodes CASSLEVWREGYEQYF.

The CDR3 loop reads CASTPGQRPGELFF. CDR3 bases: TGTGCCAGCACCCCGGGACAGCGCCCCGGGGAGCTGTTTTTT. V gene TRBV7-6 combines with J gene TRBJ2-2, with 7 bases matching TRBD1. V was clipped by 7 bases and J by 6 bases; unmatched bases: 8. The CDR3 loop spans 14 amino acids. The germline gives CDR1 SGHVS, CDR2 FNYEAQ.

The sample holds many counts of this clonotype. This chain links TRBV6-6 with TRBJ1-1, with no clear D. Germline-derived CDR1 and CDR2 are MNHNY and SVGAGI (reference sequence). With 0 bases removed from V and 4 bases from J, the gap between germline ends came to 6 bases. There are 13 residues in the CDR3. Written as DNA, the CDR3 is TGTGCCAGCAGTTACTCGTCGATCACTGAAGCTTTCTTT. Its protein is CASSYSSITEAFF.

This clonotype showed up many times. V usage is TRBV7-9 and J usage is TRBJ1-6, with no clear D. The germline gives CDR1 SEHNR, CDR2 FQNEAQ (reference sequence). The CDR3 covers 13 residues. The ends were cut back, 0 bases at V and 9 bases at J, with 6 bases in the middle. The CDR3 DNA reads TGTGCCAGCAGCTTAGCGGAGGGTTCACCCCTCCACTTT. As protein: CASSLAEGSPLHF.

The J gene is TRBJ2-1, the V gene TRBV20-1, with 7 bases fitting TRBD2. Trimming removed 4 bases from V and 15 bases from J; junction bases left unmatched: 18. The CDR3 consists of 14 residues. Looked up from germline, CDR1 is DFQATT and CDR2 is SNEGSKA (reference sequence). The chain's CDR3 is CSAKSSGRRHHGFF. The CDR3 DNA reads as TGCAGTGCTAAGTCTAGCGGCAGACGCCACCACGGGTTCTTC.

This rearrangement joins TRBV4-1 to TRBJ2-7; D unresolved. CDR1 and CDR2 (germline): MGHRA, YSYEKL. Trimming left V 0 bases short and J 6 bases short, with 6 bases between. This CDR3 region has 12 residues. The CDR3 sequence is CASSQEPREQYF. The CDR3 nucleotides read TGCGCCAGCAGCCAAGAACCTCGCGAGCAGTACTTC.

V usage is TRBV7-3 and J usage is TRBJ1-1; D remains unclear. This CDR3 is 15 amino acids long. The V and J ends lost 5 bases and 2 bases respectively, with 15 bases between them. Germline CDR1 is SGHTA and CDR2 is FQGTGA. The DNA for the CDR3 is TGTGCCAGCAGCGGAGGATCTATTCCAAACACTGAAGCTTTCTTT. Protein: CASSGGSIPNTEAFF.

CDR3 sequence: CASSVRLAGGGQETQYF. The CDR3, as DNA: TGTGCCAGCAGCGTTCGCCTAGCGGGAGGAGGACAAGAGACCCAGTACTTC. The V call is TRBV7-9, the J call TRBJ2-5, with 11 nucleotides matching TRBD2. Germline trimming cut 5 bases from V and 2 bases from J; bases unmatched to any gene: 10. There are 17 residues in the CDR3. CDR1 is SEHNR, CDR2 FQNEAQ, per germline (reference sequence).

The chain combines TRBV7-9 with TRBJ2-5, with D possibly matching TRBD1 (5 bases). Trimming left V 2 bases short and J 0 bases short, with 13 bases between. Germline loops: CDR1 SEHNR, CDR2 FQNEAQ (reference sequence). This CDR3 has 16 amino acids. In nucleotides, the CDR3 is TGTGCCAGCAGCTTATATCAGGGAAGGTACCAAGAGACCCAGTACTTC. Encoded protein: CASSLYQGRYQETQYF.

The chain combines TRBV7-2 with TRBJ2-5; TRBD2 agrees at 7 bases. This CDR3 contains 15 residues. V gave up 3 bases and J gave up 5 bases; unmatched junction bases: 9. Per the germline V gene, CDR1 is SGHTA and CDR2 is FQGNSA. The CDR3, as DNA: TGTGCCAGCAGCTTGGGAGGGAGGGCCGAGGAGACCCAGTACTTC. Protein sequence: CASSLGGRAEETQYF.

This clonotype occurred many times. In nucleotides, the CDR3 is TGCAGTGCTAGCCTATGGACTAGCGGCCCCTACGAGCAGTACTTC. Translated: CSASLWTSGPYEQYF. The chain recombines TRBV20-1 with TRBJ2-7; 10 nucleotides agree with TRBD2. Losses at the gene ends were 3 bases for V and 2 bases for J; bases not matched to a gene: 7. The CDR3 length is 15 residues. CDR1 is DFQATT, CDR2 SNEGSKA, per germline (reference sequence).

V gene TRBV29-1 combines with J gene TRBJ2-6, with D possibly being TRBD2 (5 bases). Germline V gene lookup returns CDR1 SQVTM and CDR2 ANQGSEA. This CDR3 has 13 residues. Trimming cost V 7 bases and J 0 bases, with 7 bases left between them. The CDR3 nucleotides are TGCAGCGCCCGGGGCTCTGGGGCCAACGTCCTGACTTTC. Residues: CSARGSGANVLTF.

This clonotype was recorded at least ten times. The V and J genes are TRBV2 and TRBJ2-2; TRBD2 might be the D (5 bases). The CDR3 has 16 amino acids. Trimming pared 3 bases from V and 1 base from J, leaving 12 bases between. Germline V gives CDR1 SNHLY, CDR2 FYNNEI. The CDR3 spells CASSDLTTRNTGELFF. The CDR3, as DNA: TGTGCCAGCAGTGACCTGACTACTCGGAACACCGGGGAGCTGTTTTTT.

V and J are TRBV18 and TRBJ2-1; tentatively, D is TRBD1 (6 bases). The V end was cut by 0 bases, the J end by 5 bases, with 17 bases between. CDR3 length: 17 residues. Germline loops: CDR1 KGHSH, CDR2 LQKENI. CDR3 amino acids: CASSPPVAGDPDNEQFF. The CDR3 DNA reads as TGTGCCAGCTCACCACCGGTTGCAGGGGATCCGGACAATGAGCAGTTCTTC.

The rearrangement links TRBV12-3 or TRBV12-4 to TRBJ2-5; the match to TRBD2 covers 7 bases. The V gene end was trimmed by 11 bases and the J gene end by 3 bases; junction bases not matched to a gene: 9. The CDR3 loop spans 13 amino acids. The CDR3 here is CACRSSGEETQYF. In nucleotides, the CDR3 is TGTGCCTGCCGTAGCAGCGGGGAAGAGACCCAGTACTTC.

This clonotype has more than one count but fewer than ten. This chain uses TRBV29-1 with TRBJ2-1; 7 bases fit TRBD2. CDR1 and CDR2 (germline): SQVTM, ANQGSEA. With 5 bases clipped from V and 1 base from J, the junction kept 8 bases outside the gene matches. The CDR3 totals 15 residues. The CDR3 is CSVHTSARSYNEQFF. CDR3 DNA sequence: TGCAGCGTTCATACTAGCGCAAGGTCCTACAATGAGCAGTTCTTC.

This clonotype has a handful of counts. The chain's CDR3 is CASSRRDSSTYEQYF. CDR3 nucleotides: TGCGCCAGCAGCCGAAGGGACAGTTCAACCTACGAGCAGTACTTC. The V call is TRBV5-1, the J call TRBJ2-7; 7 bases agree with TRBD1. V lost 4 bases, J lost 2 bases, and 9 bases stayed unmatched. CDR3 length equals 15 residues. Germline V gives CDR1 SGHRS, CDR2 YFSETQ.